The present T cell receptor beta chain was sequenced within a study of radiation and T cells in renal cell carcinoma. Measured with immunoSEQ multiplex PCR; TCRdb has only the in-frame clones, and not every one. Counted here are roughly 3,500 clones, over 60% occurring once; the ten biggest clones make up approximately 7.7%. V lost 3 bases and J lost 6, with 16 bases in between. The CDR3 contains 15 residues. Looked up from germline, CDR1 is SGHDT and CDR2 is YYEEEE. Treatment specified: treatment-naive control, cytoreductive nephrectomy. The tumor was a clear cell renal cell carcinoma. This TCR came from a man aged 45-65 years with renal cell carcinoma. Material: tumor tissue, obtained from a patient whose treatment was nephrectomy without radiotherapy. This chain uses TRBV5-6 with TRBJ2-1, with a weak D call TRBD2 (6 bases). The CDR3 sequence is CASSWMGGSINEQFF. The CDR3 nucleotides are TGTGCCAGCAGCTGGATGGGGGGATCGATCAATGAGCAGTTCTTC.